This entry concerns a single T cell receptor (beta chain). Antigen: not known. CDR1 is SEHNR and CDR2 is FQNEAQ in the germline V gene (reference sequence). The CDR3 extends over 14 amino acids. The V segment lost 4 bases and the J segment 6 bases; nucleotides outside the gene matches: 6. Profiling that covered TCR beta VDJ and CDR3 relied on genomic DNA as its template. In TCRdb, the reads were re-called with MiXCR into one record per CDR3 protein. The sample carries about 210,000 distinct CDR3 sequences, 61% recorded once. The data were taken from a study of CD8+CD57+ T cells in acquired aplastic anemia. Background on the study: Roughly 10.8 million reads were obtained on average for healthy donor CD4+ cells. Points from the study as a whole: Patients were compared with controls for CD8+ Simpson's diversity, and no significant difference emerged. Fewer than 30 shared CD8+ CDR3s appeared highly expressed within patients' immunodominant clones.

The sequenced sample consisted of sorted CD4+, CD8+, or CD8+CD57+ T cells (not recorded which) from PBMCs. This chain uses TRBV7-9 with TRBJ2-3; 8 nucleotides agree with TRBD2. The sequence was collected from a human donor in good health. CDR3 nucleotide sequence: TGTGCCAGCAGCTATAACGCGGGGGGCGATACGCAGTATTTT. Translated, it gives CASSYNAGGDTQYF.